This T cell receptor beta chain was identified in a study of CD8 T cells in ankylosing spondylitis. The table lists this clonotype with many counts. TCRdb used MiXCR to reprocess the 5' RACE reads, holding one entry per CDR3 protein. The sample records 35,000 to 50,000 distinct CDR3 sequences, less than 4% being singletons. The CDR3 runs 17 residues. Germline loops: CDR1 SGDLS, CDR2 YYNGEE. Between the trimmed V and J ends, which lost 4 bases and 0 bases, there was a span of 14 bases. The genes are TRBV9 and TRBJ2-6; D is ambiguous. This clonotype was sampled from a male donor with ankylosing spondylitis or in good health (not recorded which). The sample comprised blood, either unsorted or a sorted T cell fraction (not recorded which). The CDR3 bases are TGTGCCAGCAGCCCCCGCGCAGCTGGCTCTGGGGCCAACGTCCTGACTTTC. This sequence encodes CASSPRAAGSGANVLTF.